The rows below give T cell receptor beta chains drawn from one sample of a study of cytomegalovirus exposure and HLA in healthy donors. Data came from immunoSEQ multiplex PCR; TCRdb stores just in-frame clones and leaves some out. The sample lists 150,000 to 180,000 clones; around 75% were seen once. The sample was PBMCs. All receptors come from a man younger than 40 in good health and CMV-seropositive. Both conserved end residues are part of each CDR3. The D gene is left open where the match is weak. The listing skips clone size in some rows; elsewhere it reads once, few, many or a size class.

>.|TRBV6-6|.|TRBJ1-2
TGTGCCAGCAGTTCTCCGGGGGGCAACTATGGCTACACCTTC
CASSSPGGNYGYTF
>.|TRBV27|.|TRBJ1-2
TGTGCCAGCAGTTTATCTATTCCGGACAGCGTGATCTATGGCTACACCTTC
CASSLSIPDSVIYGYTF
>.|TRBV2|TRBD2|TRBJ2-7
TGTGCCAGCAACCTGCCGGGAGGCGAGCAGTACTTC
CASNLPGGEQYF
>.|TRBV28|.|TRBJ2-2
TGTGCCAGCAGTCCCCCGGACAGACCCGGTGGGGTCGGGGAGCTGTTTTTT
CASSPPDRPGGVGELFF
>.|TRBV25-1|.|TRBJ2-7
TGTGCCAGCAGTGATATACGGGCCTACGAGCAGTACTTC
CASSDIRAYEQYF
>.|TRBV10-1|.|TRBJ1-1
TGCGCCAGCAGCCCGGGACAGAACACTGAAGCTTTCTTT
CASSPGQNTEAFF
>few|TRBV5-6|.|TRBJ1-3
TGTGCCAGTCGAGGGAAGCTCTCTGGAAACACCATATATTTT
CASRGKLSGNTIYF
>.|TRBV27|TRBD1|TRBJ2-1
TGTGCCAGCAGTTTAGCGGACAGGCCCCCCTACAATGAGCAGTTCTTC
CASSLADRPPYNEQFF
>.|TRBV28|.|TRBJ1-2
TGTGCCAGCAGTTTTTCCCCCCCCAGGGGCGATGGCTACACCTTC
CASSFSPPRGDGYTF
>.|TRBV29-1|.|TRBJ1-4
TGCAGCGCAAAACCCGGTGAAAAACTGTTTTTT
CSAKPGEKLFF
>.|TRBV2|TRBD2|TRBJ2-5
TGTGCCAGCAGTGAAAGGGCTAGCGGCCAAGAGACCCAGTACTTC
CASSERASGQETQYF
>.|TRBV29-1|.|TRBJ2-7
TGCAGCGTTGAAGGCAGGGGCTCCTACGAGCAGTACTTC
CSVEGRGSYEQYF
>.|TRBV11-2|.|TRBJ2-1
TGTGCCAGCAGCACCCCGCGAGAGACAAATGAGCAGTTCTTC
CASSTPRETNEQFF
>many|TRBV6-4|.|TRBJ2-2
TGTGCCAGCAGTGAGGGGGCCGAGACCGGGGAGCTGTTTTTT
CASSEGAETGELFF
>.|TRBV4-2|TRBD2|TRBJ2-3
TGTGCCAGCAGCCAAGACCTAGCGGTGGCCCGAGATACGCAGTATTTT
CASSQDLAVARDTQYF
>few|TRBV5-4|.|TRBJ2-2
TGTGCCAGCAGCTTGGGGGGGCCGGCCACCGGGGAGCTGTTTTTT
CASSLGGPATGELFF
>few|TRBV7-2|.|TRBJ1-2
TGTGCCAGCAGTCAAAGGGGTCGGGGGGCGGGGGGGGCTTATGGCTACACCTTC
CASSQRGRGAGGAYGYTF
>few|TRBV6-6|TRBD1|TRBJ1-6
TGTGCCAGCAGGTCGGACAGGGTGGATTCACCCCTCCACTTT
CASRSDRVDSPLHF
>.|TRBV2|.|TRBJ1-1
TGTGCCAGCAGTCGGGGGACTGAAGCTTTCTTT
CASSRGTEAFF
>.|TRBV30|.|TRBJ2-3
TGTGCCTGGATCAGGGAAGCAGATACGCAGTATTTT
CAWIREADTQYF
>.|TRBV6-1|TRBD1|TRBJ2-5
TGTGCCAGCAGAGCAGCGAGGGGGCGCGGGGAGACCCAGTACTTC
CASRAARGRGETQYF
>.|TRBV7-3|.|TRBJ2-7
TGTGCCAGCAGCGCCTCCGGGACTTCCTACGAGCAGTACTTC
CASSASGTSYEQYF
>.|TRBV5-1|TRBD1|TRBJ1-2
TGCGCCAGCAGCTTGGAAGGGACAGGGTACAATGGCTACACCTTC
CASSLEGTGYNGYTF
>.|TRBV29-1|TRBD1|TRBJ2-7
TGCAGCGCTGTAAGTGGGACAGGGGACCCCTACGAGCAGTACTTC
CSAVSGTGDPYEQYF
>.|TRBV27|TRBD1|TRBJ2-3
TGTGCCAGCAAAAACCCGGGACAGGTTTTGTATTTT
CASKNPGQVLYF
>once|TRBV27|.|TRBJ1-2
TGTGCCAGCAGCCCGTGGGCAGGGGTCACTTCCTATGGCTACACCTTC
CASSPWAGVTSYGYTF
>.|TRBV9|TRBD1|TRBJ1-2
TGTGCCAGCAGCGAACGACAGGGAGCTAACTATGGCTACACCTTC
CASSERQGANYGYTF
>.|TRBV5-4|.|TRBJ1-1
TGTGCCAGCAGCTCCTCGAACACTGAAGCTTTCTTT
CASSSSNTEAFF
>.|TRBV7-9|TRBD2|TRBJ2-5
TGTGCCAGCAGCTTAGCTAGCGGGAGGGCCCGGGAGCAGTACTTC
CASSLASGRAREQYF
>.|TRBV29-1|.|TRBJ1-5
TGCAGCGTTGAAGATCTAGGGGGGCCCCAGCATTTT
CSVEDLGGPQHF
>.|TRBV10-3|TRBD1|TRBJ1-1
TGTGCCATCAGGGCAGACAGGGTAGGAGAAGCTTTCTTT
CAIRADRVGEAFF
>.|TRBV18|.|TRBJ1-2
TGTGCCAGCTCATCCGACACAAATGGCTACACCTTC
CASSSDTNGYTF
>.|TRBV15|.|TRBJ1-2
TGTGCCACCAGCAGAGATCGGGGGAACTATGGCTACACCTTC
CATSRDRGNYGYTF
>.|TRBV5-1|.|TRBJ1-2
TGCGCCAGCAGCTTGTCATTGTCCTATGGCTACACCTTC
CASSLSLSYGYTF
>.|TRBV6-6|.|TRBJ2-5
TGTGCCAGCAGGACGGGTGCGGTGTCGGAGACCCAGTACTTC
CASRTGAVSETQYF
>once|TRBV7-9|TRBD1|TRBJ1-4
TGTGCCAGCAGCCCTGACAGGGCGTATGAAAAACTGTTTTTT
CASSPDRAYEKLFF
>.|TRBV27|.|TRBJ1-4
TGTGCCAGCATGGAGGATTCAACTAATGAAAAACTGTTTTTT
CASMEDSTNEKLFF
>once|TRBV11-3|.|TRBJ2-3
TGTGCCAGCAGCTCTGTCTGGGGTGGGGAGAGCACAGATACGCAGTATTTT
CASSSVWGGESTDTQYF
>.|TRBV7-9|.|TRBJ1-1
TGTGCCAGCAGGCAGGCAGAGAACACTGAAGCTTTCTTT
CASRQAENTEAFF
>few|TRBV18|TRBD1|TRBJ1-6
TGTGCCAGCTCACCGGCGACAGGGGGCTTGTATTCACCCCTCCACTTT
CASSPATGGLYSPLHF
>.|TRBV10-3|.|TRBJ2-1
TGTGCCATCAGTGCATCAGACACTAATGAGCAGTTCTTC
CAISASDTNEQFF
>.|TRBV7-7|.|TRBJ2-7
TGTGCTAGCAGCTTAGAAAGGGGGAGCGAGCAGTACTTC
CASSLERGSEQYF
>.|TRBV10-3|.|TRBJ1-5
TGTGCCACCGAGCCCGGGGATAGCAATCAGCCCCAGCATTTT
CATEPGDSNQPQHF
>.|TRBV28|TRBD1|TRBJ2-7
TGTGCCAGCAGTGCCGGACAGGGCCCCTACGAGCAGTACTTC
CASSAGQGPYEQYF
>.|TRBV2|TRBD1|TRBJ2-7
TGTGCCAGCAGTTTACAGGGGAAATGGGAGCAGTACTTC
CASSLQGKWEQYF
>.|TRBV11-3|TRBD2|TRBJ2-1
TGTGCCAGCAGCCGCGGGGGTGAGCAGTTCTTC
CASSRGGEQFF
>.|TRBV2|TRBD2|TRBJ2-7
TGTGCCAGCAGGGAAGGACTAGCGGGGTCCTACGAGCAGTACTTC
CASREGLAGSYEQYF
>.|TRBV5-6|.|TRBJ2-7
TGTGCCAGCAGCTTGGACTTTGCGGACAGTCTCTACGAGCAGTACTTC
CASSLDFADSLYEQYF
>.|TRBV5-4|.|TRBJ2-3
TGTGCCAGCAGCTTGGGTAGCGGTAGCACAGATACGCAGTATTTT
CASSLGSGSTDTQYF
>.|TRBV5-3|.|TRBJ1-2
TGTGCCAGAAGCTTTTTTAGGGCAGGGGCCTCCTTTAACTATGGCTACACCTTC
CARSFFRAGASFNYGYTF
>few|TRBV7-9|.|TRBJ1-2
TGTGCCAGCAGCTTAGATAGCCTTGGTGGCTACACCTTC
CASSLDSLGGYTF
>few|TRBV2|TRBD1|TRBJ2-2
TGTGCCAGCGATACGACAGGGGGAGTCACCGGGGAGCTGTTTTTT
CASDTTGGVTGELFF
>.|TRBV5-1|TRBD1|TRBJ1-5
TGCGCCAGCAGCTTGGGACAGGGTGGCAATCAGCCCCAGCATTTT
CASSLGQGGNQPQHF
>.|TRBV19|.|TRBJ2-7
TGTGCCAGTAGTAAGGCAGGGGTCGACGAGCAGTACTTC
CASSKAGVDEQYF
>.|TRBV2|.|TRBJ1-5
TGTGCCAGCAGAAAGGAGGGAGGGCAGCCCCAGCATTTT
CASRKEGGQPQHF
>.|TRBV28|.|TRBJ2-1
TGTGCCAGCGGCTCCTATGAGCAGTTCTTC
CASGSYEQFF